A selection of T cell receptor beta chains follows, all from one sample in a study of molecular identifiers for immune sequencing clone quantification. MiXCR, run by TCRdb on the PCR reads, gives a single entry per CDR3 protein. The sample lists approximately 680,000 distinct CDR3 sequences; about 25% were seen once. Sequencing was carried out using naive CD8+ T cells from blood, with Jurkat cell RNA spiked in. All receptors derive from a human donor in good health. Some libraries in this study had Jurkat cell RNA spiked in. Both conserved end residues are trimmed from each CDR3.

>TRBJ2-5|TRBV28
ASSLRTGQETQY
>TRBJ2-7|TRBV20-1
SARQRGGYEQY
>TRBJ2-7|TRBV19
ASSIDPSAAPYEQY
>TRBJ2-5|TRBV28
ASSLVVESDENQETQY
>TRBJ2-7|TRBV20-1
SASDHGQTYEQY
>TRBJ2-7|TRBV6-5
ASSYSTDRAHEQY
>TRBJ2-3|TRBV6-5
ASSYSGTSGVTDTQY
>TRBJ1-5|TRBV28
ASSLWQGAQPQH
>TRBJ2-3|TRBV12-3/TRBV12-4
ASSPISGCTDTQY
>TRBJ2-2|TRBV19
ASSNGPGELF
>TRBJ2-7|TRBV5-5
ASSLAAETYEQY
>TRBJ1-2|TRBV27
ASSLGQGRGYT
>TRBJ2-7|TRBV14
ASSHNDVTQSSSYEQY